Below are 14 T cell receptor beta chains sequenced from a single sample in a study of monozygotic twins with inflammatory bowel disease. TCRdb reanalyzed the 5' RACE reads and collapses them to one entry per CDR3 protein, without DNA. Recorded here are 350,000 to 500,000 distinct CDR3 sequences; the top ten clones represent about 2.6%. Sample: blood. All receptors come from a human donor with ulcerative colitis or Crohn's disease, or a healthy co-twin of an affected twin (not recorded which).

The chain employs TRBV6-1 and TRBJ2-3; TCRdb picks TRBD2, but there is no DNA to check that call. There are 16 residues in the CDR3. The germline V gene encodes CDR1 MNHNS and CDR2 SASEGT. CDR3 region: CASKKNPGLHTDTQYF.

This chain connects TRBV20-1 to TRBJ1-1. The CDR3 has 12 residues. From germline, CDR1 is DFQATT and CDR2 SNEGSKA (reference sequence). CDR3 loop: CSARDLGAEAFF.

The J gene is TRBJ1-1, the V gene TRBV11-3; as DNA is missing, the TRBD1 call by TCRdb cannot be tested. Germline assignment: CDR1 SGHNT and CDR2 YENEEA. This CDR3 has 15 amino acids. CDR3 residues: CASSLDGGTNTEAFF.

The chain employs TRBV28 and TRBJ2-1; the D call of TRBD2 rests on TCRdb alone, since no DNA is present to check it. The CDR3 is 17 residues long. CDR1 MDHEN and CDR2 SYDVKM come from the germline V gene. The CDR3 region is CASSSRTSGRAYNEQFF.

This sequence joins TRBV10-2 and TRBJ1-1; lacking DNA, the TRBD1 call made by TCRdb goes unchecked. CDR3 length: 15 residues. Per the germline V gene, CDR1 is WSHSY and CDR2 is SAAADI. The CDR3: CASSESTTGNTEAFF.

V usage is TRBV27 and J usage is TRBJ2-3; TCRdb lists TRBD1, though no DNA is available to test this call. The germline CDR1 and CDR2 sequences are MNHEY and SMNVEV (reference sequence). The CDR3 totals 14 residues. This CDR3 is CASSPGTGWDTQYF.

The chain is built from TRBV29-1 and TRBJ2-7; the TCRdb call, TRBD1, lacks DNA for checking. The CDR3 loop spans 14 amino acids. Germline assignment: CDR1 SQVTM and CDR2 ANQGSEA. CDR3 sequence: CSVEVRTGAGEQYF.

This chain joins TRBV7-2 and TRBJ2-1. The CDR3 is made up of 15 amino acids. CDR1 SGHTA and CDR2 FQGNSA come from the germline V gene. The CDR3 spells CASSLSGTSYNEQFF.

The CDR3 reads CASSFRAGAYSPLHF. The chain recombines TRBV12-3 or TRBV12-4 with TRBJ1-6; TCRdb's D call, TRBD1, is unchecked because there is no DNA. This CDR3 comprises 15 residues.

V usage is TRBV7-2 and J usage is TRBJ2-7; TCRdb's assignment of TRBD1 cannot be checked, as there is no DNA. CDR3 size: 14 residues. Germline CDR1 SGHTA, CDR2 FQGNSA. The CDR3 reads CASSWAPGIDEQYF. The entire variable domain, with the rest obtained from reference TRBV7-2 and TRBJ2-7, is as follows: GAGVSQSPSNKVTEKGKDVELRCDPISGHTALYWYRQSLGQGLEFLIYFQGNSAPDKSGLPSDRFSAERTGGSVSTLTIQRTQQEDSAVYLCASSWAPGIDEQYFGPGTRLTVT.

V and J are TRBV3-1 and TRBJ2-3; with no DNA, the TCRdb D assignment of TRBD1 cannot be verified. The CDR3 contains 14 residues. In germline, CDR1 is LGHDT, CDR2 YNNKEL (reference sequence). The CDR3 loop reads CASSRPGQGDTQYF.

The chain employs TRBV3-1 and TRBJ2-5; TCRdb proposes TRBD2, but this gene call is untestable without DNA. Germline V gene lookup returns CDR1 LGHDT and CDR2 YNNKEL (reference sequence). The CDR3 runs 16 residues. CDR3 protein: CASSPGTSGDQETQYF.

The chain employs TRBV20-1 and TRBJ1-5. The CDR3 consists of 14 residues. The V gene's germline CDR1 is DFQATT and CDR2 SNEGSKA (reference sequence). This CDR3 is CSATTVNSNQPQHF.

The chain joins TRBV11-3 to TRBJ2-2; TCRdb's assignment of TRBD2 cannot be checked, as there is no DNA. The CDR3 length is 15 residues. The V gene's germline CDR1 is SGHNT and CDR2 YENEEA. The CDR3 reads CASSLGTAGTGELFF.